Following are 8 T cell receptor beta chains from one sample sequenced in a study of blood T cell repertoires in COVID-19. The assay was immunoSEQ multiplex PCR, and TCRdb's table has in-frame clones only and misses some. This table has a few hundred thousand clones, under 95% appearing once. Material: PBMCs or T cells enriched from blood (not recorded which). These receptors originate from a woman in her twenties or thirties who had recovered from COVID-19.

The chain recombines TRBV6-4 with TRBJ1-1; 8 nucleotides agree with TRBD1. The CDR3 totals 14 residues. V lost 6 bases and J lost 4; bases outside the gene matches: 7. The germline CDR1 and CDR2 sequences are MRHNA and SNTAGT. The CDR3 bases are TGTGCCAGCAGGGTACAGGGGGGAGGCACTGAAGCTTTCTTT. It specifies CASRVQGGGTEAFF.

The gene calls are TRBV6-1 and TRBJ1-3; D ambiguous. CDR3 size: 14 residues. V was trimmed by 1 base and J by 0 bases, leaving 4 bases between them. Germline V CDR1 and CDR2: MNHNS, SASEGT. The CDR3 sequence: CASSEDLSGNTIYF. CDR3 sequence (DNA): TGTGCCAGCAGTGAAGATCTCTCTGGAAACACCATATATTTT.

The chain employs TRBV30 and TRBJ1-3; possible D gene TRBD1, 5 bases. Trimming removed 3 bases from V and 4 bases from J, with 10 bases in between. In germline, CDR1 is GTSNPN, CDR2 SVGIG (reference sequence). The CDR3 sequence is 13 residues long. CDR3 sequence: CAWRIPGGNTIYF. The DNA of the CDR3 is TGTGCCTGGAGAATACCAGGGGGAAACACCATATATTTT.

The chain joins TRBV2 to TRBJ2-5; possible D gene TRBD1, 5 bases. The CDR3 extends over 12 amino acids. Germline CDR1 reads SNHLY; CDR2 reads FYNNEI. Trimming took off 7 bases at V and 6 bases at J, with 12 bases between the two ends. The CDR3, as DNA: TGTGCCAGCATCGAACAGGAGCAGACCCAGTACTTC. It specifies CASIEQEQTQYF. The variable domain in full, with the rest retrieved from reference TRBV2 and TRBJ2-5, is EPEVTQTPSHQVTQMGQEVILRCVPISNHLYFYWYRQILGQKVEFLVSFYNNEISEKSEIFDDQFSVERPDGSNFTLKIRSTKLEDSAMYFCASIEQEQTQYFGPGTRLLVL.

This chain connects TRBV5-6 to TRBJ1-1; a weak D match, TRBD1 (5 bases). This CDR3 is 15 amino acids long. Germline V lookup: CDR1 SGHDT, CDR2 YYEEEE. V dropped 4 bases and J dropped 4 bases, with 17 bases sitting between them. CDR3 protein: CASSLGQGLGTEAFF. The DNA for the CDR3 is TGTGCCAGCAGCCTCGGGCAGGGATTGGGCACTGAAGCTTTCTTT.

J is TRBJ2-1 and V is TRBV19; 8 bases line up with TRBD1. The CDR3 sequence is 13 residues long. V shed 9 bases, J shed 10 bases, and the junction held 11 bases outside the gene matches. Germline assignment: CDR1 LNHDA and CDR2 SQIVND (reference sequence). The CDR3 DNA reads TGTGCCAGCCAGGGGGCCGGATCGGTCGAGCAGTTCTTC. It yields the protein CASQGAGSVEQFF.

The chain is built from TRBV4-1 and TRBJ1-5; D call uncertain. The V gene's germline CDR1 is MGHRA and CDR2 YSYEKL. V shed 0 bases and J shed 7 bases, with 10 bases lying between them. The CDR3 extends over 14 amino acids. The CDR3 here is CASSQDHRGQPQHF. The CDR3 coding sequence is TGCGCCAGCAGCCAAGACCACCGTGGCCAGCCCCAGCATTTT.

The V gene is TRBV7-3, the J gene TRBJ1-5, with 8 nucleotides matching TRBD1. V shed 5 bases, J shed 5 bases, and the junction held 8 bases outside the gene matches. Germline V CDR1 and CDR2: SGHTA, FQGTGA. This CDR3 is built from 15 residues. The chain's CDR3 is CASSPPPGGDQPQHF. CDR3 sequence (DNA): TGTGCCAGCAGCCCCCCCCCAGGGGGCGATCAGCCCCAGCATTTT.